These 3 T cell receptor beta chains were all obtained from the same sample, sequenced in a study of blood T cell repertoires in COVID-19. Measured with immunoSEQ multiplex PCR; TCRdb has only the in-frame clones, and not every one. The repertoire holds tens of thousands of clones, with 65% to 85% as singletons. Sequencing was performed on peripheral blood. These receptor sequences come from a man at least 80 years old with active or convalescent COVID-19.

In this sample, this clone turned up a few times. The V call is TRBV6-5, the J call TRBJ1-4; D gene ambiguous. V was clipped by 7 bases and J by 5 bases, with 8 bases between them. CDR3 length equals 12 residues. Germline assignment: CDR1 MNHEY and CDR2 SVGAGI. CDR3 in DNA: TGTGCCAGCACCCACAGAAATGAAAAACTGTTTTTT. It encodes CASTHRNEKLFF.

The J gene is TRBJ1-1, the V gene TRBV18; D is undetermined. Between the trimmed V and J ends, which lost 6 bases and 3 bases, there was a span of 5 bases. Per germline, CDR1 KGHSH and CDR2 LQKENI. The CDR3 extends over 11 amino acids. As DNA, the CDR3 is TGTGCCAGCTCTCCGGACACTGAAGCTTTCTTT. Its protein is CASSPDTEAFF.

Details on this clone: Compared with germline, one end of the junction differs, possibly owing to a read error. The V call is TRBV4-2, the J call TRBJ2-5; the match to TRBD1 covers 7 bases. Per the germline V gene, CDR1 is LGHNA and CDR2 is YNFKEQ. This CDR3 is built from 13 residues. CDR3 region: CASSQDRGGQLHF. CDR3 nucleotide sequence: TGTGCCAGCAGCCAAGATCGAGGGGGACAGTTGCACTTC.